This entry concerns a single TCR beta chain. Its specificity is not known. Collection occurred without any documented infections or immune events in donors. Data came from immunoSEQ multiplex PCR; TCRdb stores just in-frame clones and leaves some out. The sample holds approximately 100,000 clones, roughly 85% seen once. This entry comes from a study of identifying expanded T cells in peripheral blood. Study results and caveats: Variance in clone template counts between approximately two-week samples significantly increased with total template count across all healthy donors. Technical replicates showed roughly 1.2 changed clones; two weeks 15 to 20; four weeks 19.

The germline V and J ends were trimmed by 2 bases and 10 bases, with 20 bases remaining between them. Germline CDR1 and CDR2: SGHAT and FQNNGV. The CDR3 length is 15 residues. This sequence was found in a person between 18 and 69 years old in good health. V and J are TRBV11-2 and TRBJ1-2; no firm D call. Sequenced input: blood. The CDR3 loop reads CASSLNFGPPGNYTF. CDR3 in DNA: TGTGCCAGCAGCTTAAATTTCGGGCCGCCGGGGAACTACACCTTC.